This T cell receptor (beta chain) was identified during a study of graft-versus-host responses after intestinal transplantation. Study in general: Uniformly, recipients were administered anti-thymocyte globulin induction with subsequent tacrolimus and steroids for roughly three years.

Sequenced by immunoSEQ multiplex PCR; TCRdb stores in-frame clones only, minus some. This sample has over 15,000 clones, with more than 80% found just once. The source material was PBMCs, sampled roughly 54 weeks after transplant. This receptor was taken from a human patient who received an intestinal transplant, so some T cells may come from the graft donor.

The CDR3 here is CASSERVSYEQYF. In nucleotides, the CDR3 is TGTGCCAGCAGTGAAAGAGTCTCCTACGAGCAGTACTTC. This sequence joins TRBV6-5 and TRBJ2-7; D remains unclear. Per germline, CDR1 MNHEY and CDR2 SVGAGI. This CDR3 is built from 13 residues. V was trimmed by 5 bases and J by 0 bases, leaving 8 bases between them.